This TCR beta chain was sequenced for a study of T cell responses to AZD1222 COVID-19 vaccine. Germline V gives CDR1 SNHLY, CDR2 FYNNEI. The CDR3 runs to 11 residues. The ends were cut back, 1 base at V and 4 bases at J, with 2 bases in the middle. Analysis merged second doses at about 4 or about 12 weeks. This clone has a handful of counts. As yet, its antigen is unknown. Study conclusions and caveats: In a largely white British group with more females than males, clonal diversity was possibly underestimated.

Generated by immunoSEQ multiplex PCR, the TCRdb table keeps only in-frame clones and is missing some. The repertoire holds some 160,000 clones, approximately 91% seen once, with 1.5% to 2.5% in the top ten. Source: peripheral blood, taken 28 days after the second AZD1222 dose. The sequence was collected from an adult who received the AZD1222 COVID-19 vaccine. The rearrangement uses TRBV2 and TRBJ2-7, with no clear D. DNA for the CDR3: TGTGCCAGCAGTGAAGTGTACGAGCAGTACTTC. This translates into CASSEVYEQYF. Using reference TRBV2 and TRBJ2-7 for the parts outside the CDR3, the full variable domain is EPEVTQTPSHQVTQMGQEVILRCVPISNHLYFYWYRQILGQKVEFLVSFYNNEISEKSEIFDDQFSVERPDGSNFTLKIRSTKLEDSAMYFCASSEVYEQYFGPGTRLTVT.